These T cell receptor beta chains were read from a single sample in a study of beta chain features in type 1 diabetes. The data were produced by immunoSEQ multiplex PCR, yet TCRdb's version contains in-frame clones alone and is incomplete. Of 150,000 to 200,000 clones listed, roughly 60% are singletons. The sample taken for sequencing was naive CD4+ T cells from blood. The receptors shown here come from a man aged 25 to 40 with type 1 diabetes. Both conserved end residues are part of each CDR3. The D gene is left open where the match is weak. The size entry is marked missing in some rows and otherwise reads once, few, many or a size class.

clone_size j_call d_call v_call cdr3_nt cdr3_aa
. TRBJ2-1 . TRBV7-9 TGTGCCAGCAGCAGACTGGCAACTGAGCAGTTCTTC CASSRLATEQFF
few TRBJ2-1 . TRBV10-3 TGTGCCATCAGCGGACTCTCAGGGGGGAATGTAGTCTTGGCCTACAATGAGCAGTTCTTC CAISGLSGGNVVLAYNEQFF
. TRBJ2-1 . TRBV27 TGTGCCAGCAGGGGCTTAACCTACAATGAGCAGTTCTTC CASRGLTYNEQFF
. TRBJ2-7 TRBD1 TRBV27 TGTGCCAGCAGAAGGACAGGGGGAGGAGAGCAGTACTTC CASRRTGGGEQYF
. TRBJ2-2 . TRBV7-2 TGTGCCAGCAGCTTAGCGGGACGGAACACCGGGGAGCTGTTTTTT CASSLAGRNTGELFF
. TRBJ2-1 . TRBV30 TGTGCCTGGAGTGTCCCGGGGGCGGGCGGTGAGCAGTTCTTC CAWSVPGAGGEQFF
. TRBJ2-3 TRBD2 TRBV9 TGTGCCAGCGGACGAGGGAGGGACCCTACAGATACGCAGTATTTT CASGRGRDPTDTQYF
few TRBJ2-5 . TRBV9 TGTGCCAGCAGCGTAGGCGAAGAGACCCAGTACTTC CASSVGEETQYF
. TRBJ1-1 . TRBV5-4 TGTGCCAGCAGCTTGGAAGGGAACACTGAAGCTTTCTTT CASSLEGNTEAFF
. TRBJ1-2 . TRBV7-9 TGTGCCAGCAGCTTGGGGAGGGACTATGGCTACACCTTC CASSLGRDYGYTF
. TRBJ1-1 . TRBV20-1 TGCAGTGCTAAAGGGACAGAAGCTTTCTTT CSAKGTEAFF
. TRBJ2-3 . TRBV13 TGTGCCAGCAGCCCACCGAGGGGAGATACGCAGTATTTT CASSPPRGDTQYF
once TRBJ1-2 . TRBV19 TGTGCCGTCCGGGATCCCAACTATGGCTACACCTTC CAVRDPNYGYTF
few TRBJ2-4 TRBD1 TRBV30 TGTGCCTGGAGTCACTTGACAGGGGGCATTCAGTACTTC CAWSHLTGGIQYF
. TRBJ2-5 . TRBV2 TGTGCCAGCAGTATCGAAGCGTCCCAAGAGACCCAGTACTTC CASSIEASQETQYF
few TRBJ2-2 TRBD1 TRBV27 TGTGCCAGCAGGGTGGCAGGGGGCAGCTCCGGGGAGCTGTTTTTT CASRVAGGSSGELFF
. TRBJ2-1 . TRBV11-3 TGTGCCAGCAGCTTAGGAGGGGACAATGAGCAGTTCTTC CASSLGGDNEQFF
. TRBJ2-5 . TRBV29-1 TGCAGCGTTTCCGACAGAATACAAGAGACCCAGTACTTC CSVSDRIQETQYF
. TRBJ1-1 . TRBV15 TGTGCCACCAGCTGGAAGCGGAACACTGAAGCTTTCTTT CATSWKRNTEAFF
. TRBJ2-1 . TRBV10-2 TGCGCCAGCAGTCCTTACAATGAGCAGTTCTTC CASSPYNEQFF
. TRBJ2-7 . TRBV28 TGTGCCAGCAGTTTAGGGCAGACGCCCTACGAGCAGTACTTC CASSLGQTPYEQYF
. TRBJ2-4 . TRBV5-1 TGCGCCAGCAGCTTGGAGAAGACAGCCGTCGGAAACATTCAGTACTTC CASSLEKTAVGNIQYF
. TRBJ2-5 . TRBV10-3 TGTGCCATCAGTGTGAGGCAAGAGACCCAGTACTTC CAISVRQETQYF
. TRBJ2-1 . TRBV29-1 TGCAGCGTTGAATATATACTCGGCAATGAGCAGTTCTTC CSVEYILGNEQFF
. TRBJ2-2 . TRBV30 TGTGCCTGGAGTGGACAGCCGAACACCGGGGAGCTGTTTTTT CAWSGQPNTGELFF
. TRBJ1-4 . TRBV9 TGTGCCAGCAGCAAAGACAGCGGTAATGAAAAACTGTTTTTT CASSKDSGNEKLFF
. TRBJ2-2 TRBD1 TRBV4-3 TGCGCCAGCAGCCAAGCCCCCGGACAGGACTTCAGTGGCCACACCGGGGAGCTGTTTTTT CASSQAPGQDFSGHTGELFF
. TRBJ2-7 . TRBV9 TGTGCCAGCAGCAATGTTCGGGACGAGCAGTACTTC CASSNVRDEQYF
. TRBJ2-5 . TRBV7-6 TGTGCCAGCAGCTTAGGGCAAGAGACCCAGTACTTC CASSLGQETQYF
few TRBJ2-7 TRBD1 TRBV30 TGTGCCTCCACAAAAAGACAGGGGTCCGTCGAGCAGTACTTC CASTKRQGSVEQYF
once TRBJ2-4 . TRBV9 TGTGCCAGCAGCCCCAAGTTGGGGGATACCAAAAACATTCAGTACTTC CASSPKLGDTKNIQYF